This TCR beta chain was recovered during a study of human T cells and chemical hapten exposure. Study at large: Weekly administration of diphenylcyclopropenone to the scalp of patients continued throughout the roughly 22-week study. The study enrolled mostly female patients with alopecia areata, totalis or universalis. General study findings and limits: DPC sensitization did not alter TCRs above 1 in 1000 frequency. Expanded TCRs made up significantly more big CDR3 similarity clusters than controls did.

TCRdb used MiXCR to reprocess the RACE reads, holding one entry per CDR3 protein. Of 350,000 to 400,000 distinct CDR3 sequences in the sample, roughly 6.3% are singletons; the top ten hold more than 5.5%. From germline, CDR1 is SGHVS and CDR2 FNYEAQ. CDR3 length: 12 amino acids. V was cut by 4 bases and J by 7 bases, with 7 bases left in between. Turning to this clonotype: What it binds is not known.

Time point described: patch test 2, 6 weeks after DPC sensitization. Treatment given: therapeutic diphenylcyclopropenone sensitization with weekly scalp DPC. The origin of this receptor is a woman between 18 and 29 years old with alopecia areata. Some clones in this sample may be carry-over from other donors' samples. The sequences come from whole blood, collected in connection with sensitization to the hapten diphenylcyclopropenone (DPC). The rearrangement uses TRBV7-6 and TRBJ2-2; perhaps TRBD2 as D (5 bases). CDR3 sequence reads: CASSSDFGELFF. The CDR3, as DNA: TGTGCCAGCAGCTCGGACTTCGGGGAGCTGTTTTTT.